Each of the 21 T cell receptor beta chains below was sequenced from the same sample in a study of cytomegalovirus exposure and HLA in healthy donors. PCR used 60 Vbeta primers and 13 Jbeta primers. Generated by immunoSEQ multiplex PCR, the TCRdb table keeps only in-frame clones and is missing some. The table has under 300,000 clones, about nine tenths seen once. Sequenced: PBMCs. The receptors stem from a girl under 10 years old in good health and CMV-seronegative.

V gene TRBV19 combines with J gene TRBJ1-1, with D possibly being TRBD1 (5 bases). The germline V gene has CDR1 LNHDA and CDR2 SQIVND (reference sequence). The CDR3 covers 11 residues. Trimming took off 7 bases at V and 8 bases at J, with 11 bases between the two ends. CDR3 amino acids: CASKAGGEAFF. The DNA of the CDR3 is TGTGCCAGTAAGGCGGGGGGGGAAGCTTTCTTT. The full variable domain, completed using reference TRBV19 and TRBJ1-1, is DGGITQSPKYLFRKEGQNVTLSCEQNLNHDAMYWYRQDPGQGLRLIYYSQIVNDFQKGDIAEGYSVSREKKESFPLTVTSAQKNPTAFYLCASKAGGEAFFGQGTRLTVV.

This clone was counted a single time. This rearrangement joins TRBV2 to TRBJ1-1; a possible D gene is TRBD1 (5 bases). Germline CDR1 SNHLY, CDR2 FYNNEI. The CDR3 extends over 14 amino acids. V was cut by 5 bases and J by 1 base, with 11 bases left in between. Here the CDR3 reads CASSTGLSNTEAFF. The CDR3 bases are TGTGCCAGCAGTACGGGACTGTCGAACACTGAAGCTTTCTTT.

This rearrangement joins TRBV6-1 to TRBJ2-7; 7 positions agree with TRBD1. This CDR3 contains 14 residues. Losses at the gene ends were 0 bases for V and 3 bases for J; bases not matched to a gene: 2. Germline V gene sequence: CDR1 MNHNS, CDR2 SASEGT. The CDR3 sequence is CASSEAGTDYEQYF. CDR3 nucleotides: TGTGCCAGCAGTGAAGCAGGGACAGACTACGAGCAGTACTTC.

The CDR3 loop reads CASSYSLAGVNEQFF. In nucleotides, the CDR3 is TGTGCCAGCAGTTACTCCCTAGCGGGAGTGAATGAGCAGTTCTTC. The V call is TRBV6-5, the J call TRBJ2-1, with TRBD2 identical over 10 bases. V was pared by 0 bases and J by 7 bases, with 3 bases of the junction left unmatched. This CDR3 spans 15 amino acids. Germline V lookup: CDR1 MNHEY, CDR2 SVGAGI.

The count of this clone is one. The V gene is TRBV11-1, the J gene TRBJ2-1; 9 bases agree with TRBD2. The germline V gene encodes CDR1 SGHAT and CDR2 FQDESV (reference sequence). The CDR3 contains 16 residues. V shed 5 bases, J shed 0 bases, and the junction held 5 bases outside the gene matches. In DNA, the CDR3 is TGTGCCAGCAGCCTCGGACTAGCGAGCTCCTACAATGAGCAGTTCTTC. This gives the protein CASSLGLASSYNEQFF.

This chain links TRBV19 with TRBJ1-1; tentative D call: TRBD1 (5 bases). The V gene lost 3 bases and the J gene lost 0 bases, with 14 bases spanning the gap. Germline CDR1 is LNHDA and CDR2 is SQIVND (reference sequence). The CDR3 is 16 residues long. The CDR3 coding sequence is TGTGCCAGTAGTATGTACCCAAAGGGGATGAACACTGAAGCTTTCTTT. Translated, it gives CASSMYPKGMNTEAFF.

The V call is TRBV7-6, the J call TRBJ2-1, with TRBD2 matching 13 bases. This CDR3 comprises 16 residues. Germline trimming cut 4 bases from V and 2 bases from J; bases unmatched to any gene: 2. The V gene's germline CDR1 is SGHVS and CDR2 FNYEAQ. CDR3 residues: CASSSTSGGAYNEQFF. CDR3 in DNA: TGTGCCAGCAGCTCAACTAGCGGGGGGGCCTACAATGAGCAGTTCTTC.

This chain joins TRBV27 and TRBJ2-4; the match to TRBD1 covers 9 bases. The germline CDR1 and CDR2 sequences are MNHEY and SMNVEV (reference sequence). This CDR3 has 18 residues. V lost 5 bases and J lost 6; bases outside the gene matches: 17. The CDR3 loop is CASSGPGTGWAMGNIQYF. As DNA, the CDR3 is TGTGCCAGCAGTGGGCCCGGGACAGGGTGGGCCATGGGAAACATTCAGTACTTC.

V is TRBV14 and J is TRBJ2-1; TRBD2 matches 12 bases. The CDR3 consists of 17 residues. Trimming removed 3 bases from V and 7 bases from J; junction bases left unmatched: 10. Germline values: CDR1 SGHDN, CDR2 FVKESK. CDR3 loop: CASSHLGLAGPLNEQFF. In DNA form, the CDR3 reads TGTGCCAGCAGCCATCTCGGACTAGCGGGACCCCTAAATGAGCAGTTCTTC.

This rearrangement joins TRBV19 to TRBJ1-5, with D perhaps TRBD1 (5 bases). Germline assignment: CDR1 LNHDA and CDR2 SQIVND (reference sequence). The CDR3 contains 13 residues. Trimming stripped 1 base from V and 7 bases from J, with 8 bases between. CDR3 amino acids: CASSIGGEQPQHF. CDR3 nucleotide sequence: TGTGCCAGTAGTATAGGGGGCGAGCAGCCCCAGCATTTT.

The chain carries TRBV5-6 and TRBJ1-5; D is perhaps TRBD1 (6 bases). Trimming left V 1 base short and J 5 bases short, with 10 bases between. The CDR3 has 14 amino acids. Germline CDR1 is SGHDT and CDR2 is YYEEEE. The CDR3 here is CASSLTGLHQPQHF. CDR3 coding DNA: TGTGCCAGCAGCTTGACAGGGCTCCATCAGCCCCAGCATTTT.

This clone was counted only a few times. This sample includes further DNA sequences coding for the same CDR3. The chain links TRBV6-6 to TRBJ1-1, with D maybe TRBD1 (6 bases). CDR1 and CDR2 from the germline V gene are MNHNY and SVGAGI (reference sequence). CDR3 length: 15 amino acids. Trimming stripped 0 bases from V and 1 base from J, with 9 bases between. CDR3 DNA sequence: TGTGCCAGCAGTTACTCAAGACAGGCGAACACTGAAGCTTTCTTT. Translated: CASSYSRQANTEAFF.

This clone appeared a single time. The chain links TRBV19 to TRBJ2-3; a possible D gene is TRBD2 (5 bases). The germline gives CDR1 LNHDA, CDR2 SQIVND (reference sequence). V was cut by 0 bases and J by 0 bases, with 7 bases left in between. The CDR3 contains 15 residues. CDR3 region: CASSIEGDSTDTQYF. The CDR3 DNA follows: TGTGCCAGTAGTATAGAGGGAGATAGCACAGATACGCAGTATTTT.

In DNA form, the CDR3 reads TGTGCCAGCAGCGTAGAGCCTAGCGGGACCACAGATACGCAGTATTTT. Its translation is CASSVEPSGTTDTQYF. The rearrangement uses TRBV9 and TRBJ2-3; 9 nucleotides match TRBD2. This CDR3 has 16 amino acids. V gave up 0 bases and J gave up 2 bases; unmatched junction bases: 4. CDR1 and CDR2 from the germline V gene are SGDLS and YYNGEE.

The V gene is TRBV18, the J gene TRBJ1-1; the match to TRBD1 covers 7 bases. This CDR3 spans 16 amino acids. V shed 3 bases, J shed 0 bases, and the junction held 7 bases outside the gene matches. CDR1 and CDR2 from the germline V gene are KGHSH and LQKENI. In DNA form, the CDR3 reads TGTGCCAGCTCACCTCTGGTTGGGACAGTGAACACTGAAGCTTTCTTT. Encoded protein: CASSPLVGTVNTEAFF. The entire variable domain, with the rest obtained from reference TRBV18 and TRBJ1-1, is as follows: NAGVMQNPRHLVRRRGQEARLRCSPMKGHSHVYWYRQLPEEGLKFMVYLQKENIIDESGMPKERFSAEFPKEGPSILRIQQVVRGDSAAYFCASSPLVGTVNTEAFFGQGTRLTVV.

J is TRBJ1-5 and V is TRBV19; D ambiguous. This CDR3 is 15 amino acids long. The V end lost 6 bases, the J end lost 1 base, and 13 bases lay between the germline ends. The germline CDR1 and CDR2 sequences are LNHDA and SQIVND (reference sequence). The CDR3 is CASRTESGSNQPQHF. As DNA, the CDR3 is TGTGCCAGTAGAACCGAATCGGGGAGCAATCAGCCCCAGCATTTT.

The chain links TRBV5-6 to TRBJ1-6; D not certain. Per the germline V gene, CDR1 is SGHDT and CDR2 is YYEEEE. V shed 0 bases and J shed 6 bases, with 10 bases lying between them. The CDR3 has 15 amino acids. In DNA form, the CDR3 reads TGTGCCAGCAGCTTGGGGGCAGCTTCTAATTCACCCCTCCACTTT. Protein: CASSLGAASNSPLHF. The full variable domain, its missing parts supplied by reference TRBV5-6 and TRBJ1-6, is DAGVTQSPTHLIKTRGQQVTLRCSPKSGHDTVSWYQQALGQGPQFIFQYYEEEERQRGNFPDRFSGHQFPNYSSELNVNALLLGDSALYLCASSLGAASNSPLHFGNGTRLTVT.

CDR3 sequence (DNA): TGTGCCAGCGTTGCGGGCTGGGCTTTCTTT. It is translated as CASVAGWAFF. The V and J genes are TRBV2 and TRBJ1-1; D is unclear. Germline V gives CDR1 SNHLY, CDR2 FYNNEI. With 8 bases removed from V and 11 bases from J, the gap between germline ends came to 12 bases. This CDR3 is 10 amino acids long.

This clone came up once. The chain couples TRBV7-6 to TRBJ2-7; D is ambiguous. The CDR3 is 13 residues long. The V and J ends lost 4 bases and 6 bases respectively, with 13 bases between them. Germline values: CDR1 SGHVS, CDR2 FNYEAQ. This CDR3 reads CASSSARSGEQYF. CDR3 nucleotide sequence: TGTGCCAGCAGCTCTGCGCGGAGTGGCGAGCAGTACTTC.

The V call is TRBV6-5, the J call TRBJ1-5; D call uncertain. CDR1 and CDR2 (germline): MNHEY, SVGAGI. CDR3 length: 15 residues. V dropped 3 bases and J dropped 2 bases, with 11 bases sitting between them. In nucleotides, the CDR3 is TGTGCCAGCAGTTATACCGGAGGAGGCAATCAGCCCCAGCATTTT. Its translation is CASSYTGGGNQPQHF.

This sequence joins TRBV15 and TRBJ2-1, with D possibly TRBD2 on 5 matching bases. CDR1 LNHNV and CDR2 YYDKDF come from the germline V gene (reference sequence). V lost 5 bases, J lost 0 bases, and 11 bases lay in between. This CDR3 contains 15 residues. This CDR3 reads CATSVSASSYNEQFF. CDR3 nucleotide sequence: TGTGCCACCAGCGTTAGCGCAAGCTCCTACAATGAGCAGTTCTTC.